The next 19 T cell receptor beta chains were all read from a single sample in a study of breast tumors, draining lymph nodes, adjacent tissues. Via MiXCR, TCRdb re-called the multiplex PCR reads, giving one row per CDR3 protein. The profile shows some 49,000 distinct CDR3 sequences, roughly 24% of them singletons. Sequenced material: breast tumor tissue. Receptors originate from a female donor with breast cancer. Some clones in this sample may be carry-over from other donors' samples.

The table lists this clonotype with many counts. V and J are TRBV12-3 or TRBV12-4 and TRBJ2-5; the D is unclear. Trimming removed 6 bases at V and 4 bases at J, with 9 bases between. This CDR3 is 12 amino acids long. CDR3 in amino acids: CASRPAGETQYF. The CDR3 region has the DNA TGTGCCAGCAGGCCGGCAGGAGAGACCCAGTACTTC.

In its sample, this clonotype was seen many times. The chain joins TRBV2 to TRBJ2-3, with D possibly being TRBD2 (5 bases). V lost 8 bases, J lost 6 bases, and 9 bases lay in between. Germline V gene lookup returns CDR1 SNHLY and CDR2 FYNNEI. The CDR3 length is 11 residues. CDR3 loop: CASLAADTQYF. CDR3 DNA sequence: TGTGCCAGCCTAGCCGCGGATACGCAGTATTTT.

For this clonotype: A much larger clone is a single base away; this may be a read error. The chain is built from TRBV4-1 and TRBJ2-1; 11 bases fit TRBD2. The CDR3 sequence is 14 residues long. Germline CDR1 MGHRA, CDR2 YSYEKL. The CDR3 DNA is TGCGCCAGCAGCCGGGGACTAGCGGCCAGGGGGCAGTCCTTC. This translates into CASSRGLAARGQSF.

Ten or more counts support this clonotype. The J gene is TRBJ2-2, the V gene TRBV27; perhaps TRBD2 as D (5 bases). This CDR3 has 13 amino acids. In germline, CDR1 is MNHEY, CDR2 SMNVEV (reference sequence). V lost 6 bases to trimming and J lost 3 bases, with 8 bases between them. The CDR3 reads CASRGSYTGELFF. DNA of the CDR3: TGTGCCAGCAGGGGGAGTTACACCGGGGAGCTGTTTTTT.

This clonotype was recorded many times. The chain couples TRBV9 to TRBJ2-2; tentative D call: TRBD1 (5 bases). V lost 2 bases and J lost 5, with 13 bases in between. Germline V gene sequence: CDR1 SGDLS, CDR2 YYNGEE. This CDR3 spans 15 amino acids. The CDR3 nucleotides read TGTGCCAGCAGCGTCAGGGATGTGGCAACCGGGGAGCTGTTTTTT. Protein product: CASSVRDVATGELFF.

This clonotype was counted at least ten times. The rearrangement uses TRBV7-9 and TRBJ1-2; perhaps TRBD1 as D (5 bases). The CDR3 has 14 residues. The V end was cut by 4 bases, the J end by 7 bases, with 16 bases between. CDR1 is SEHNR and CDR2 is FQNEAQ in the germline V gene (reference sequence). The DNA for the CDR3 is TGTGCCAGCAGCTCGACCTCGTCGGGGGGTGGCTACACCTTC. Protein: CASSSTSSGGGYTF.

This clonotype has at least ten counts. This rearrangement joins TRBV27 to TRBJ2-1; TRBD1 might be the D (7 bases). Per the germline V gene, CDR1 is MNHEY and CDR2 is SMNVEV (reference sequence). This CDR3 is 14 amino acids long. Trimming took 3 bases from V and 3 from J, leaving 9 bases between them. The CDR3 protein is CASSLQGGYNEQFF. CDR3 DNA: TGTGCCAGCAGTTTGCAGGGGGGCTACAATGAGCAGTTCTTC.

For this clonotype: It may be a read error: a sequence one base away is much more abundant. The chain has TRBV30 and TRBJ2-5; D call uncertain. This CDR3 has 11 amino acids. Germline V gene data show CDR1 as GTSNPN and CDR2 as SVGIG (reference sequence). V was pared by 5 bases and J by 4 bases, with 8 bases between. CDR3 region: CAWGYSETQYF. The CDR3 DNA sequence: TGTGCCTGGGGTTATTCAGAGACCCAGTACTTC.

The table lists this clonotype with many counts. This rearrangement joins TRBV11-2 to TRBJ2-1; no clear D gene. Germline V CDR1 and CDR2: SGHAT, FQNNGV. The CDR3 runs to 15 residues. V was shortened by 0 bases and J by 0 bases, with 6 bases between the two germline ends. CDR3 protein: CASSLDMSSYNEQFF. Written as DNA, the CDR3 is TGTGCCAGCAGCTTAGACATGAGCTCCTACAATGAGCAGTTCTTC.

CDR3 residues: CSVQEASNQPQHF. The CDR3 DNA reads as TGCAGTGTCCAGGAGGCGAGCAATCAGCCCCAGCATTTT. The chain joins TRBV20-1 to TRBJ1-5, with D hard to call. Germline CDR1 reads DFQATT; CDR2 reads SNEGSKA (reference sequence). The CDR3 extends over 13 amino acids. Trimming removed 7 bases at V and 1 base at J, with 11 bases between.

Ten or more counts support this clonotype. The rearrangement uses TRBV5-1 and TRBJ2-7; either TRBD1 or TRBD2 may supply D (5 bases each). CDR1 and CDR2 from the germline V gene are SGHRS and YFSETQ. V was pared by 6 bases and J by 6 bases, with 13 bases between. This CDR3 is built from 12 residues. The CDR3 sequence: CASNGGSSEQYF. The CDR3, as DNA: TGCGCCAGCAATGGGGGTTCCAGCGAGCAGTACTTC.

This clonotype turned up a few times. The chain employs TRBV27 and TRBJ2-5; 7 bases are shared with TRBD2. J lost 5 bases, V lost 5 bases, and 5 bases had no gene match. The CDR3 has 13 amino acids. The germline V gene has CDR1 MNHEY and CDR2 SMNVEV (reference sequence). Here the CDR3 DNA reads TGTGCCAGCAGTAATAACGGGGGGGAGACCCAGTACTTC. Amino acids: CASSNNGGETQYF.

This clonotype was picked up many times. The V gene is TRBV5-8, the J gene TRBJ1-2; TRBD1 is a possible D gene (6 bases). V was clipped by 4 bases and J by 6 bases, with 16 bases between them. CDR1 is SGHTS, CDR2 YDEGEE, per germline. CDR3 length: 14 amino acids. The CDR3 protein is CASSLAGRGNGYTF. In DNA form, the CDR3 reads TGTGCCAGCAGCCTGGCGGGCAGGGGAAATGGCTACACCTTC.

This clonotype was recorded at least ten times. The rearrangement joins TRBV12-3 or TRBV12-4 to TRBJ1-2; 7 nucleotides match TRBD1. J gave up 6 bases and V 4 bases, and 11 bases lay outside the gene matches. The CDR3 is 15 residues long. The CDR3 DNA reads TGTGCCAGCAGTTCCCGTAACAGGGGATTGGATGGCTACACCTTC. Protein product: CASSSRNRGLDGYTF.

The chain combines TRBV12-3 or TRBV12-4 with TRBJ1-1; D possibly corresponds to TRBD1 (6 bases). Trimming removed 7 bases at V and 5 bases at J, with 17 bases between. This CDR3 spans 14 amino acids. The CDR3 reads CASKGGLAFTEAFF. The CDR3 DNA follows: TGTGCCAGCAAAGGGGGTTTAGCGTTTACTGAAGCTTTCTTT.

The J gene is TRBJ2-3, the V gene TRBV6-5; perhaps TRBD1 as D (6 bases). This CDR3 region has 12 residues. Trimming pared 5 bases from V and 8 bases from J, leaving 11 bases between. Looked up from germline, CDR1 is MNHEY and CDR2 is SVGAGI. CDR3 sequence (DNA): TGTGCCAGCAGTCCGCAAGGGGGTACGCAGTATTTT. Residues: CASSPQGGTQYF.

By sample share, this clonotype is medium-sized (0.01 to 0.1%). The chain couples TRBV6-6 to TRBJ1-2; D might be TRBD1 (6 bases). The CDR3 consists of 12 residues. V lost 8 bases to trimming and J lost 5 bases, with 12 bases between them. Germline CDR1 MNHNY, CDR2 SVGAGI (reference sequence). CDR3 coding DNA: TGTGCCAGCGGGGGGCTCTTTTATGGCTACACCTTC. As protein: CASGGLFYGYTF.

This clonotype was seen ten or more times. The chain uses TRBV5-1 and TRBJ2-1; TRBD1 is a possible D gene (7 bases). This CDR3 is built from 15 residues. With 3 bases removed from V and 3 bases from J, the gap between germline ends came to 13 bases. The germline V gene has CDR1 SGHRS and CDR2 YFSETQ. CDR3 in DNA: TGCGCCAGCAGCTGGAGTCAGGGGGGCTACAATGAGCAGTTCTTC. It encodes CASSWSQGGYNEQFF.

This clonotype was detected ten times or more. The chain employs TRBV9 and TRBJ1-3; 8 bases fit TRBD1. The CDR3 contains 15 residues. Germline lookup yields CDR1 SGDLS and CDR2 YYNGEE. With 2 bases clipped from V and 9 bases from J, the junction kept 10 bases outside the gene matches. CDR3 in amino acids: CASSVQDRAYSTIYF. CDR3 nucleotide sequence: TGTGCCAGCAGCGTTCAGGACAGGGCCTATTCCACCATATATTTT.